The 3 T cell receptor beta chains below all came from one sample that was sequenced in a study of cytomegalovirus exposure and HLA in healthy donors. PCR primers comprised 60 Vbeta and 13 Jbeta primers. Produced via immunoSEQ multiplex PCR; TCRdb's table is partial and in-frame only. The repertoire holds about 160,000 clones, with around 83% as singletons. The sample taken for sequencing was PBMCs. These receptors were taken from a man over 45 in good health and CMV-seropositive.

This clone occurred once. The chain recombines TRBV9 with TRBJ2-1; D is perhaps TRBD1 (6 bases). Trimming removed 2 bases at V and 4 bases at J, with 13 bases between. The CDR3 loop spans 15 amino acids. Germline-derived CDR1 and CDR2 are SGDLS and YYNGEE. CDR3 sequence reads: CASSVWDIQYNEQFF. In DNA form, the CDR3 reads TGTGCCAGCAGCGTGTGGGACATCCAATACAATGAGCAGTTCTTC.

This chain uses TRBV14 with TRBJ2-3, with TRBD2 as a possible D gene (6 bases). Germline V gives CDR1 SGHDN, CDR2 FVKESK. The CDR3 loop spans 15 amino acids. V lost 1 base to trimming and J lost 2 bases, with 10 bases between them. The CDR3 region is CASSQAGLFTDTQYF. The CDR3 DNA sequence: TGTGCCAGCAGCCAAGCGGGACTCTTCACAGATACGCAGTATTTT. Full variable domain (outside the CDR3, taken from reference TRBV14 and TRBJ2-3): EAGVTQFPSHSVIEKGQTVTLRCDPISGHDNLYWYRRVMGKEIKFLLHFVKESKQDESGMPNNRFLAERTGGTYSTLKVQPAELEDSGVYFCASSQAGLFTDTQYFGPGTRLTVL.

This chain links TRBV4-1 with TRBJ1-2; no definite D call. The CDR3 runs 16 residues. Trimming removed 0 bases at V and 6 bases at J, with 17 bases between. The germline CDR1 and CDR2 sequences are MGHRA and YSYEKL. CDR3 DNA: TGCGCCAGCAGCCAAGAAGCGGCTTCCGGGCGTGATGGCTACACCTTC. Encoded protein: CASSQEAASGRDGYTF.